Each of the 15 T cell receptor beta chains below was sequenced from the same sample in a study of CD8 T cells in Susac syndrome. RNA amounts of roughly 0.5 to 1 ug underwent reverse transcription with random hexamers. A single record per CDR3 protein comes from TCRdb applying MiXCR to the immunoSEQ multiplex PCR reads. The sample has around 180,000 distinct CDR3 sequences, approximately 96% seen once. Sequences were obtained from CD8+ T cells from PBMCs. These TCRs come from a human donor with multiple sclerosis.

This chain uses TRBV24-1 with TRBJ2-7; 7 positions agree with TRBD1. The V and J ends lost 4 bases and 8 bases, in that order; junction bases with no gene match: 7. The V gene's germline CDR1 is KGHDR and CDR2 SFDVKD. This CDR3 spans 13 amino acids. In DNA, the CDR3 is TGTGCCACCAGTGACGCGACAGGGTCGCAGCAGTACTTC. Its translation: CATSDATGSQQYF.

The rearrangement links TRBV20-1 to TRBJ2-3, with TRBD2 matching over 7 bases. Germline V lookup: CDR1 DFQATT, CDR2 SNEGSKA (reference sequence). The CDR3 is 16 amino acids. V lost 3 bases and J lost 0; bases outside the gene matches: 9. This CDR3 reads CSASPPPGGSTDTQYF. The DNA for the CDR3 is TGCAGTGCTAGTCCCCCCCCGGGAGGTAGCACAGATACGCAGTATTTT.

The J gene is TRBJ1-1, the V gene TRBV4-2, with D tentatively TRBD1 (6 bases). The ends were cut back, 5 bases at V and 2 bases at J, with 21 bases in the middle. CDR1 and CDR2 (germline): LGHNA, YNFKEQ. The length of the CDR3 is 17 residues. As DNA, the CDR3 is TGTGCCAGCAGCAACCCCCTCGCCGGGGGCGTAAACACTGAAGCTTTCTTT. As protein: CASSNPLAGGVNTEAFF.

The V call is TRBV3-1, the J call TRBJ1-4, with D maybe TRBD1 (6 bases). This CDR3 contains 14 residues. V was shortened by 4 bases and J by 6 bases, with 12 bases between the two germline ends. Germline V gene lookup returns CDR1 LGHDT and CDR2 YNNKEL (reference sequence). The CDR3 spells CASSPEGGDEKLFF. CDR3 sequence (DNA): TGTGCCAGCAGCCCTGAGGGGGGTGATGAAAAACTGTTTTTT.

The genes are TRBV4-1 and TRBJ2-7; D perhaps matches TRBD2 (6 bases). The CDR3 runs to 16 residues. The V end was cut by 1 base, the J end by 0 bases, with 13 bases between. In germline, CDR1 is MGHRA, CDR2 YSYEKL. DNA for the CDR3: TGCGCCAGCAGCCAAGGGTTTAGCGGAGCCTCCTACGAGCAGTACTTC. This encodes CASSQGFSGASYEQYF.

CDR3 in DNA: TGTGCCAGCAGTGTACTTACGGCCTACGAGCAGTACTTC. Translation: CASSVLTAYEQYF. The rearrangement links TRBV2 to TRBJ2-7; D is ambiguous. The CDR3 contains 13 residues. V lost 4 bases and J 2 bases, leaving 9 bases between the germline ends. The germline CDR1 and CDR2 sequences are SNHLY and FYNNEI.

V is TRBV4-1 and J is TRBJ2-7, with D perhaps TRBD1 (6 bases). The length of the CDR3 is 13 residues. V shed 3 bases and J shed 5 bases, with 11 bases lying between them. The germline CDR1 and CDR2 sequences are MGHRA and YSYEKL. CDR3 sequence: CASSQAGANEQYF. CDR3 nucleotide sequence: TGCGCCAGCAGCCAGGCAGGGGCAAACGAGCAGTACTTC.

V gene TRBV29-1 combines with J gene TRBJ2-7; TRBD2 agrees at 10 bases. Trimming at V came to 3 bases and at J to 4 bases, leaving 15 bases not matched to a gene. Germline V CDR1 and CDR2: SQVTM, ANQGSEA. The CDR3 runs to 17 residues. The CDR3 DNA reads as TGCAGCGTTGAGGGGACGGGGAGCGGGAGGGCGCTGTACGAGCAGTACTTC. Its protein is CSVEGTGSGRALYEQYF.

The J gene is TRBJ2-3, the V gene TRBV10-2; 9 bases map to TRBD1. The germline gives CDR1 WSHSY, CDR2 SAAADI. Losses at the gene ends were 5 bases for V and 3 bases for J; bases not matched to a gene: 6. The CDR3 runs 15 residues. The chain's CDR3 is CASSMTGGVTDTQYF. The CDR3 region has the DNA TGCGCCAGCAGTATGACAGGGGGGGTGACAGATACGCAGTATTTT.

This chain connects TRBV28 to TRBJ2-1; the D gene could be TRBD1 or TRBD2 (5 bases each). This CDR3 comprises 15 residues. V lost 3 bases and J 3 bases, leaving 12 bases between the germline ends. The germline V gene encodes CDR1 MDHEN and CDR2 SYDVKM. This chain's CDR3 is CASSFGWGYYNEQFF. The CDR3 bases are TGTGCCAGCAGTTTTGGATGGGGGTACTACAATGAGCAGTTCTTC. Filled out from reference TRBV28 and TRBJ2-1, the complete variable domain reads DVKVTQSSRYLVKRTGEKVFLECVQDMDHENMFWYRQDPGLGLRLIYFSYDVKMKEKGDIPEGYSVSREKKERFSLILESASTNQTSMYLCASSFGWGYYNEQFFGPGTRLTVL.

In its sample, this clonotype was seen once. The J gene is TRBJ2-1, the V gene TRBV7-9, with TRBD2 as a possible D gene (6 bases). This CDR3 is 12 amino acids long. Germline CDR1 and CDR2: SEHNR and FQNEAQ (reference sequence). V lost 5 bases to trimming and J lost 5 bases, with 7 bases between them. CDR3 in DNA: TGTGCCAGCAGCGGAGGGGACAATGAGCAGTTCTTC. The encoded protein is CASSGGDNEQFF.

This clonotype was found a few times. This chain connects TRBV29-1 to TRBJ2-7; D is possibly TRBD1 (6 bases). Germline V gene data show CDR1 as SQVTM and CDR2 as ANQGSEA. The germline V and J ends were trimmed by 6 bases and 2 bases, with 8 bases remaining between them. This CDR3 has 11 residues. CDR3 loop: CSVWDTYEQYF. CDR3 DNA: TGCAGCGTGTGGGACACCTACGAGCAGTACTTC.

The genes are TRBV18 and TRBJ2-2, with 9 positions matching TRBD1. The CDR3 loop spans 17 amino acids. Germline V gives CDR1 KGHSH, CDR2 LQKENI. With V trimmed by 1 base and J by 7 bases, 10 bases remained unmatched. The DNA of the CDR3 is TGTGCCAGCTCACCACGATCCGGGACAGGGATGGACGGGGAGCTGTTTTTT. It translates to CASSPRSGTGMDGELFF.

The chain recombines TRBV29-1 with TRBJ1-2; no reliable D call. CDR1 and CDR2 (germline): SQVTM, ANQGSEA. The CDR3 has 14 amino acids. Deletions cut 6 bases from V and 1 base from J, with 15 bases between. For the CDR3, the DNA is TGCAGCGTACCGACTGGTAGGGTTAACTATGGCTACACCTTC. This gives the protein CSVPTGRVNYGYTF.

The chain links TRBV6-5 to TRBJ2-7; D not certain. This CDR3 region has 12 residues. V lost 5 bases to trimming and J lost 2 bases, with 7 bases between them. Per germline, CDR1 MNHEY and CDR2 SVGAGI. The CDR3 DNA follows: TGTGCCAGCAGTGACATTACCTACGAGCAGTACTTC. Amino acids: CASSDITYEQYF.